This is a list of T cell receptor beta chains from one sample in a study of T cells in Graves' hyperthyroidism and ophthalmopathy. TCRdb recomputed calls from the multiplex PCR reads with MiXCR, one row per CDR3 protein. The table has more than 500,000 distinct CDR3 sequences, roughly 14% seen once. Input material: blood. These receptors all come from a woman aged 35 to 49 with Graves' ophthalmopathy. The CDR3 runs from the conserved cysteine through the conserved F or W. The order of the fields is clone size, V gene, D gene, J gene, CDR3 protein, CDR3 DNA. The D gene is left open where the match is weak. Part of the rows lack a size; the others show once, few, many or a class for expanded clones.

size: many; V: TRBV30; D: NA; J: TRBJ2-7; CDR3: CAWSTNSGMYEQYF; DNA: TGTGCCTGGAGTACTAATTCAGGGATGTACGAGCAGTACTTC
size: many; V: TRBV6-4; D: TRBD2; J: TRBJ2-5; CDR3: CASSHSSRLAGVYETQYF; DNA: TGTGCCAGCAGTCACTCCAGCCGACTAGCGGGAGTCTATGAGACCCAGTACTTC
size: NA; V: TRBV29-1; D: TRBD1; J: TRBJ1-2; CDR3: CSVDRGLSYGYTF; DNA: TGCAGCGTGGACAGGGGGTTATCCTATGGCTACACCTTC
size: many; V: TRBV2; D: NA; J: TRBJ1-1; CDR3: CASSPRVGTEAFF; DNA: TGTGCCAGCAGTCCGAGGGTGGGCACTGAAGCTTTCTTT
size: many; V: TRBV6-1; D: NA; J: TRBJ2-5; CDR3: CASSDSGIWGETQYF; DNA: TGTGCCAGCAGTGATTCAGGAATTTGGGGGGAGACCCAGTACTTC
size: many; V: TRBV7-2; D: NA; J: TRBJ2-5; CDR3: CASSLVWAFERQETQYF; DNA: TGTGCCAGCAGCTTAGTGTGGGCTTTCGAGAGGCAAGAGACCCAGTACTTC
size: many; V: TRBV29-1; D: NA; J: TRBJ1-5; CDR3: CSVGQYNQPQHF; DNA: TGCAGCGTTGGTCAGTACAATCAGCCCCAGCATTTT
size: many; V: TRBV6-5; D: TRBD1; J: TRBJ2-5; CDR3: CASSSHHGTGGETQYF; DNA: TGTGCCAGCAGTTCCCATCATGGGACAGGAGGAGAGACCCAGTACTTC
size: few; V: TRBV20-1; D: NA; J: TRBJ1-1; CDR3: CSASPGGRTEAFF; DNA: TGCAGTGCTAGTCCCGGAGGCAGGACTGAAGCTTTCTTT
size: once; V: TRBV19; D: NA; J: TRBJ2-3; CDR3: CASSPGVGTDTQYF; DNA: TGTGCCAGTAGTCCAGGGGTTGGCACAGATACGCAGTATTTT
size: many; V: TRBV6-2/TRBV6-3; D: NA; J: TRBJ1-1; CDR3: CASSHLTFEAFF; DNA: TGTGCCAGCAGCCACCTTACATTTGAAGCTTTCTTT
size: many; V: TRBV19; D: NA; J: TRBJ1-2; CDR3: CASSMGFRGYTF; DNA: TGTGCCAGTAGTATGGGGTTTCGGGGCTACACCTTC
size: few; V: TRBV5-5; D: TRBD1; J: TRBJ2-2; CDR3: CASTWTGRNTGELFF; DNA: TGTGCCAGCACCTGGACAGGGAGGAACACCGGGGAGCTGTTTTTT
size: NA; V: TRBV20-1; D: NA; J: TRBJ2-1; CDR3: CSAKTGTGFYNEQFF; DNA: TGCAGTGCCAAGACCGGGACGGGGTTCTACAATGAGCAGTTCTTC
size: many; V: TRBV12-3/TRBV12-4; D: NA; J: TRBJ1-1; CDR3: CASTVSIGNTEAFF; DNA: TGTGCCAGCACGGTTAGCATAGGGAACACTGAAGCTTTCTTT
size: few; V: TRBV7-1; D: TRBD2; J: TRBJ2-2; CDR3: CASSSLVGTSGRSVAGELFF; DNA: TGTGCCAGCAGCTCCCTAGTGGGGACTAGCGGGAGGTCCGTAGCCGGGGAGCTGTTTTTT
size: many; V: TRBV30; D: NA; J: TRBJ1-5; CDR3: CAWSVEGIQPQHF; DNA: TGTGCCTGGAGTGTGGAGGGTATACAGCCCCAGCATTTT
size: many; V: TRBV7-7; D: TRBD1; J: TRBJ2-2; CDR3: CASSPGTGRTGELFF; DNA: TGTGCTAGCAGCCCCGGGACAGGACGAACCGGGGAGCTGTTTTTT
size: few; V: TRBV28; D: TRBD2; J: TRBJ2-2; CDR3: CASSHLRTSLKVAGELFF; DNA: TGTGCCAGCAGCCACCTTAGGACTAGTTTGAAGGTCGCCGGGGAGCTGTTTTTT